Following are 21 T cell receptor beta chains from one sample sequenced in a study of beta chain features in type 1 diabetes. What these receptors recognize is not known. The whole isolated RNA underwent reverse transcription, so sequencing captured expressed TCRB transcripts. The assay was immunoSEQ multiplex PCR, and TCRdb's table has in-frame clones only and misses some. Of tens of thousands of clones listed, just under 50% are singletons. Broader study findings: In every one of the four CD4+ subsets, TCRB CDR3s were moderately but significantly shorter in Type 1 diabetes patients.

Source material: central memory CD4+ T cells from blood. These TCRs come from a man aged 25-45 years with type 1 diabetes.

The table lists this clone with a few counts. The chain uses TRBV6-1 and TRBJ2-1; 8 positions agree with TRBD1. There are 14 residues in the CDR3. Trimming removed 6 bases from V and 5 bases from J; junction bases left unmatched: 6. Germline CDR1 and CDR2: MNHNS and SASEGT. CDR3 DNA: TGTGCCAGCAGCCCCGGGACAGGCAACAATGAGCAGTTCTTC. Protein: CASSPGTGNNEQFF.

The chain uses TRBV2 and TRBJ2-3; weak D call: TRBD2 (6 bases). The CDR3 contains 12 residues. CDR1 and CDR2 from the germline V gene are SNHLY and FYNNEI. The V end lost 8 bases, the J end lost 1 base, and 7 bases lay between the germline ends. The CDR3 DNA is TGTGCCAGCCAGCGGGGCACAGATACGCAGTATTTT. As protein: CASQRGTDTQYF.

There are a few counts of this clone. J is TRBJ1-6 and V is TRBV7-2, with D maybe TRBD1 (6 bases). CDR3 length equals 15 residues. Trimming took off 5 bases at V and 4 bases at J, with 12 bases between the two ends. CDR1 is SGHTA and CDR2 is FQGNSA in the germline V gene. The CDR3 spells CASSPAGQYNSPLHF. CDR3 bases: TGTGCCAGCAGCCCGGCCGGACAGTATAATTCACCCCTCCACTTT.

This clone was seen a few times. The rearrangement links TRBV5-1 to TRBJ1-1; TRBD1 might be the D (5 bases). This CDR3 is 16 amino acids long. Germline V gene data show CDR1 as SGHRS and CDR2 as YFSETQ. V gave up 4 bases and J gave up 1 base, with 17 bases separating them. CDR3 bases: TGCGCCAGCAGCCCGGCTCCCCAGGGTAAGAACACTGAAGCTTTCTTT. It codes for CASSPAPQGKNTEAFF. The full variable domain, its missing parts supplied by reference TRBV5-1 and TRBJ1-1, is KAGVTQTPRYLIKTRGQQVTLSCSPISGHRSVSWYQQTPGQGLQFLFEYFSETQRNKGNFPGRFSGRQFSNSRSEMNVSTLELGDSALYLCASSPAPQGKNTEAFFGQGTRLTVV.

Only a few counts were recorded for this clone. The rearrangement joins TRBV30 to TRBJ1-1, with 11 nucleotides matching TRBD1. This CDR3 is built from 16 residues. CDR1 and CDR2 (germline): GTSNPN, SVGIG (reference sequence). J was trimmed by 5 bases and V by 4 bases; bases with no gene match: 12. In nucleotides, the CDR3 is TGTGCCTGGAATGGACCGGACAGGGGGCGGAGGACTGAAGCTTTCTTT. Amino acid sequence: CAWNGPDRGRRTEAFF.

This clone occurred a few times. The rearrangement joins TRBV4-1 to TRBJ1-4, with TRBD1 as a possible D gene (6 bases). Germline V gives CDR1 MGHRA, CDR2 YSYEKL. V lost 2 bases and J lost 6, with 13 bases in between. The CDR3 runs 15 residues. CDR3 in amino acids: CASSQQDSTDEKLFF. The CDR3 nucleotides are TGCGCCAGCAGCCAACAGGACAGTACGGATGAAAAACTGTTTTTT.

This clone has just one count. The V call is TRBV29-1, the J call TRBJ1-1, with 8 bases matching TRBD1. The trim removed 8 bases at V and 1 base at J, leaving 3 bases unmatched. Germline V gene sequence: CDR1 SQVTM, CDR2 ANQGSEA. The CDR3 is 12 residues long. CDR3 residues: CSSGQGNTEAFF. CDR3 DNA sequence: TGCAGCTCAGGACAGGGGAACACTGAAGCTTTCTTT.

J is TRBJ2-4 and V is TRBV7-9; possible D gene TRBD2, 6 bases. Between the trimmed V and J ends, which lost 1 base and 3 bases, there was a span of 7 bases. The germline CDR1 and CDR2 sequences are SEHNR and FQNEAQ (reference sequence). CDR3 length equals 14 residues. CDR3 residues: CASSLGGGKNIQYF. The CDR3 DNA is TGTGCCAGCAGCTTAGGGGGAGGCAAAAACATTCAGTACTTC.

The table lists this clone with a count of one. The CDR3 sequence: CASSLGTGNGYTF. CDR3 bases: TGTGCCAGCAGCTTGGGTACAGGGAATGGCTACACCTTC. The chain employs TRBV7-2 and TRBJ1-2; D might be TRBD1 (6 bases). Germline lookup yields CDR1 SGHTA and CDR2 FQGNSA. Trimming stripped 3 bases from V and 6 bases from J, with 11 bases between. The CDR3 has 13 amino acids.

The chain uses TRBV4-1 and TRBJ2-3; possibly TRBD2 for D (5 bases). Germline CDR1 is MGHRA and CDR2 is YSYEKL. Trimming left V 2 bases short and J 3 bases short, with 12 bases between. The length of the CDR3 is 15 residues. This chain's CDR3 is CASSQSRTHTDTQYF. The CDR3 nucleotides read TGCGCCAGCAGCCAAAGCCGGACTCATACAGATACGCAGTATTTT.

This clone was picked up a small number of times. The rearrangement uses TRBV5-6 and TRBJ1-5; a weak D match, TRBD1 (5 bases). V lost 0 bases, J lost 7 bases, and 11 bases lay in between. The CDR3 spans 14 residues. Germline V gives CDR1 SGHDT, CDR2 YYEEEE. The CDR3 spells CASSLERGGQPQHF. The CDR3 bases are TGTGCCAGCAGCTTGGAGAGGGGAGGGCAGCCCCAGCATTTT.

V is TRBV6-1 and J is TRBJ2-7, with D possibly TRBD1 on 6 matching bases. The CDR3 loop spans 12 amino acids. Between the trimmed V and J ends, which lost 11 bases and 0 bases, there was a span of 11 bases. Germline lookup yields CDR1 MNHNS and CDR2 SASEGT. The CDR3 bases are TGTGCCGGGGGCCGGAGCTCCTACGAGCAGTACTTC. Translation gives CAGGRSSYEQYF.

About this clone itself: One end of the junction varies from germline; a read error may be responsible. The chain recombines TRBV4-1 with TRBJ2-6; 7 bases line up with TRBD1. This CDR3 is 16 amino acids long. Per the germline V gene, CDR1 is MGHRA and CDR2 is YSYEKL. The CDR3 DNA follows: TGCGCCAGCAGCCCTGGGACAGCCTCTGGTGCCAACGTCCTGACTTTC. Protein product: CASSPGTASGANVLTF.

V and J are TRBV12-5 and TRBJ2-1; D gene unclear. Germline-derived CDR1 and CDR2 are LGHNT and FRNRAP. Trimming shortened V by 0 bases and J by 5 bases, and 11 bases separated the two germline ends. This CDR3 is 15 amino acids long. DNA of the CDR3: TGTGCTAGTGGTTTGGTACGCACAGACAACAATGAGCAGTTCTTC. As protein: CASGLVRTDNNEQFF.

The chain combines TRBV11-2 with TRBJ2-7, with TRBD1 matching over 9 bases. The V and J ends lost 2 bases and 1 base, in that order; junction bases with no gene match: 6. This CDR3 spans 16 amino acids. CDR1 SGHAT and CDR2 FQNNGV come from the germline V gene. The CDR3 DNA is TGTGCCAGCAGCTTATATTCGACAGGGGGTTCCTACGAGCAGTACTTC. It is translated as CASSLYSTGGSYEQYF.

In its sample, this clone was seen a few times. V gene TRBV4-1 combines with J gene TRBJ1-1, with 12 bases fitting TRBD1. V lost 2 bases, J lost 1 base, and 8 bases stayed unmatched. Germline loops: CDR1 MGHRA, CDR2 YSYEKL. This CDR3 contains 18 residues. CDR3 protein: CASSQHRDRGPSNTEAFF. CDR3 nucleotides: TGCGCCAGCAGCCAACACCGGGACAGGGGGCCGTCGAACACTGAAGCTTTCTTT.

The sample holds a few counts of this clone. This rearrangement joins TRBV2 to TRBJ2-7, with 10 bases matching TRBD1. The CDR3 loop spans 15 amino acids. V gave up 8 bases and J gave up 2 bases; unmatched junction bases: 9. CDR1 and CDR2 (germline): SNHLY, FYNNEI. CDR3 region: CASGGMDRGAYEQYF. CDR3 bases: TGTGCCAGCGGGGGGATGGACAGGGGGGCCTACGAGCAGTACTTC. The complete variable domain, with remaining parts taken from reference TRBV2 and TRBJ2-7, reads EPEVTQTPSHQVTQMGQEVILRCVPISNHLYFYWYRQILGQKVEFLVSFYNNEISEKSEIFDDQFSVERPDGSNFTLKIRSTKLEDSAMYFCASGGMDRGAYEQYFGPGTRLTVT.

The chain uses TRBV5-1 and TRBJ1-1; tentative D call: TRBD1 (5 bases). The V gene lost 6 bases and the J gene lost 6 bases, with 15 bases spanning the gap. Germline V gives CDR1 SGHRS, CDR2 YFSETQ. CDR3 length equals 13 residues. CDR3 protein: CASKGPQHAEAFF. CDR3 DNA: TGCGCCAGCAAGGGGCCTCAGCACGCTGAAGCTTTCTTT.

This sequence joins TRBV19 and TRBJ2-7, with TRBD1 matching 10 bases. Germline values: CDR1 LNHDA, CDR2 SQIVND (reference sequence). V was clipped by 9 bases and J by 0 bases; unmatched bases: 2. This CDR3 comprises 13 residues. CDR3 loop: CASRTGGSYEQYF. The DNA of the CDR3 is TGTGCCAGCCGGACAGGGGGCTCCTACGAGCAGTACTTC.

The rearrangement links TRBV5-1 to TRBJ2-3; tentatively, D is TRBD1 (6 bases). With 0 bases removed from V and 0 bases from J, the gap between germline ends came to 14 bases. The CDR3 loop spans 17 amino acids. Germline V gives CDR1 SGHRS, CDR2 YFSETQ. CDR3 in DNA: TGCGCCAGCAGCTTGGGGCCGACAGGTTCTAGCACAGATACGCAGTATTTT. This encodes CASSLGPTGSSTDTQYF.

A few counts support this clone. The V gene is TRBV2, the J gene TRBJ2-1, with 8 bases aligning to TRBD2. The CDR3 length is 13 residues. Germline lookup yields CDR1 SNHLY and CDR2 FYNNEI. V trimming: 4 bases; J trimming: 9 bases; junction bases outside the gene matches: 5. The CDR3 DNA follows: TGTGCCAGCAGTGCGGGGGGGGCCCCTGAGCAGTTCTTC. It encodes CASSAGGAPEQFF.